The 10 T cell receptor beta chains below were found in one sample sequenced in a study of blood T cell repertoires in COVID-19. Sequencing used immunoSEQ multiplex PCR; TCRdb keeps in-frame clones, though not all of them. This sample carries about 170,000 clones, 75% to 90% of them seen once, and the ten largest clones take 3.5% to 5%. Sequencing used PBMCs or T cells enriched from blood (not recorded which). Source of these receptors: a woman aged 50 to 60 who had recovered from COVID-19.

The V and J genes are TRBV7-2 and TRBJ2-6, with 12 bases aligning to TRBD2. V lost 5 bases to trimming and J lost 0 bases; unmatched junction nucleotides: 5. Germline CDR1 and CDR2: SGHTA and FQGNSA. The CDR3 is 18 residues long. Here the CDR3 reads CASSPRLAGASGANVLTF. In DNA form, the CDR3 reads TGTGCCAGCAGCCCCCGACTAGCGGGAGCCTCTGGGGCCAACGTCCTGACTTTC.

The rearrangement uses TRBV7-9 and TRBJ1-2; no definite D call. Per germline, CDR1 SEHNR and CDR2 FQNEAQ (reference sequence). The CDR3 is made up of 15 amino acids. V lost 5 bases and J lost 8, with 21 bases in between. CDR3 sequence: CASSPRFGSVIGYTF. DNA for the CDR3: TGTGCCAGCAGCCCCCGGTTCGGGAGTGTGATAGGCTACACCTTC.

The genes are TRBV9 and TRBJ2-3; 9 positions agree with TRBD2. V shed 4 bases and J 4 bases; nucleotides not matched to a gene: 7. This CDR3 contains 15 residues. The germline V gene has CDR1 SGDLS and CDR2 YYNGEE. The CDR3 reads CASSNAGGEADTQYF. Here the CDR3 DNA reads TGTGCCAGCAGCAACGCGGGGGGGGAGGCAGATACGCAGTATTTT.

V and J are TRBV7-3 and TRBJ2-3; the match to TRBD2 covers 10 bases. The length of the CDR3 is 15 residues. V was clipped by 2 bases and J by 2 bases; unmatched bases: 1. Germline values: CDR1 SGHTA, CDR2 FQGTGA. CDR3 loop: CASSLLAGATDTQYF. The CDR3 nucleotides read TGTGCCAGCAGCTTACTAGCGGGGGCCACAGATACGCAGTATTTT.

The J gene is TRBJ2-1, the V gene TRBV2, with 7 bases lining up with TRBD2. In germline, CDR1 is SNHLY, CDR2 FYNNEI. This CDR3 has 15 amino acids. J lost 2 bases, V lost 8 bases, and 9 bases had no gene match. The CDR3 sequence is CASGGVSGTYNEQFF. CDR3 sequence (DNA): TGTGCCAGCGGGGGGGTTAGCGGTACCTACAATGAGCAGTTCTTC.

The chain joins TRBV18 to TRBJ2-3; D is undetermined. Germline V lookup: CDR1 KGHSH, CDR2 LQKENI. V was trimmed by 2 bases and J by 6 bases, leaving 6 bases between them. CDR3 length: 12 amino acids. The CDR3 sequence is CASSPGADTQYF. The CDR3 DNA sequence: TGTGCCAGCTCACCAGGAGCGGATACGCAGTATTTT.

The J gene is TRBJ1-2, the V gene TRBV3-1 (or the pseudogene TRBV3-2); D unclear. The CDR3 totals 12 residues. The V gene lost 8 bases and the J gene lost 0 bases, with 7 bases spanning the gap. Germline V CDR1 and CDR2: LGHDT, YNNKEL (reference sequence). The CDR3 DNA reads as TGTGCCAGCTTCCGAGCTAACTATGGCTACACCTTC. This codes for CASFRANYGYTF.

V gene TRBV5-1 combines with J gene TRBJ2-4, with D possibly matching TRBD2 (9 bases). V was pared by 7 bases and J by 13 bases, with 30 bases between. Germline CDR1 SGHRS, CDR2 YFSETQ. This CDR3 contains 16 residues. The CDR3 DNA reads TGCGCCAGCCGAAAAGTGGTAGCGGGGGCAGGGGGCATACAGTACTTC. This codes for CASRKVVAGAGGIQYF.

This clone was recorded many times. The V gene is TRBV15, the J gene TRBJ1-5, with D hard to call. The CDR3 loop spans 14 amino acids. Trimming removed 1 base at V and 7 bases at J, with 11 bases between. The germline V gene has CDR1 LNHNV and CDR2 YYDKDF (reference sequence). In nucleotides, the CDR3 is TGTGCCACCAGCAGAGGTGGCTCTGGCCAGCCCCAGCATTTT. Protein product: CATSRGGSGQPQHF. The whole variable domain, filled in from reference TRBV15 and TRBJ1-5, reads DAMVIQNPRYQVTQFGKPVTLSCSQTLNHNVMYWYQQKSSQAPKLLFHYYDKDFNNEADTPDNFQSRRPNTSFCFLDIRSPGLGDTAMYLCATSRGGSGQPQHFGDGTRLSIL.

About this clone: Other DNA sequences from this sample encode an identical CDR3 as well. The V call is TRBV19, the J call TRBJ1-5, with a weak D call TRBD1 (5 bases). The V gene's germline CDR1 is LNHDA and CDR2 SQIVND (reference sequence). This CDR3 is built from 14 residues. The V and J ends lost 3 bases and 7 bases respectively, with 13 bases between them. The CDR3: CASSIGQGVQPQHF. The CDR3 DNA reads TGTGCCAGTAGTATTGGTCAGGGTGTCCAGCCCCAGCATTTT.